The clone carrying this T cell receptor (beta chain) was counted many times. The antigen remains unidentified. Trimming removed 3 bases at V and 2 bases at J, with 9 bases between. The CDR3 spans 14 residues. These data belong to a study of T cells after yellow fever vaccination. The study, taken as a whole, reports: After the booster, roughly 96% of CD4 and 88% of CD8 primary-response clones were re-detected. A small share of clonotypes appeared in both CD4 and CD8 compartments.

In making TCR cDNA, 5'RACE template switching added a universal primer site and UMIs to it. TCRdb re-derived calls from the 5' RACE reads in MiXCR, one entry per CDR3 protein. The table records around 330,000 distinct CDR3 sequences, roughly 4% of them present only once. This chain connects TRBV12-3 or TRBV12-4 to TRBJ2-3; possibly TRBD1 or TRBD2 for D (6 bases each). The specimen comprised PBMCs, sampled on the day of the yellow fever booster vaccination. The TCR comes from a man aged 18 to 35 who received the YFV17D yellow fever vaccine. CDR3: CASSFRGPTDTQYF. In nucleotides, the CDR3 is TGTGCCAGCAGTTTTCGGGGGCCCACAGATACGCAGTATTTT.